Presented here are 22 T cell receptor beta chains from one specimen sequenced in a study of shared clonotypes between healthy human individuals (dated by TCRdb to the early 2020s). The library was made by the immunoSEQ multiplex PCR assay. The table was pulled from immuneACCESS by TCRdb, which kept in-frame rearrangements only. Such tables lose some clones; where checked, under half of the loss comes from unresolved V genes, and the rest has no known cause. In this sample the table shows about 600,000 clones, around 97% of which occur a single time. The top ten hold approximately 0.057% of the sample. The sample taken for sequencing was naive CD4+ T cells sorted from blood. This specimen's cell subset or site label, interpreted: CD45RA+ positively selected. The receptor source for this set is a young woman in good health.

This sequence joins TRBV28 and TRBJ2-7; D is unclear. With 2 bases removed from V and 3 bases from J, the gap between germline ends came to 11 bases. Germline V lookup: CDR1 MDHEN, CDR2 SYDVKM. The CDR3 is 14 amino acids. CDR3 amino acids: CASSLRRPSYEQYF. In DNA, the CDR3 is TGTGCCAGCAGTTTAAGACGCCCGAGCTACGAGCAGTACTTC.

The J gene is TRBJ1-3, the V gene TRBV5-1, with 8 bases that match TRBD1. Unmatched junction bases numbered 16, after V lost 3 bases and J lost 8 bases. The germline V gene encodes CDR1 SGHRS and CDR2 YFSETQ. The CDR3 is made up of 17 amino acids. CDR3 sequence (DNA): TGCGCCAGCAGCTCCACCGGCAGGGGGCGGAACGGGGACACCATATATTTT. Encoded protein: CASSSTGRGRNGDTIYF.

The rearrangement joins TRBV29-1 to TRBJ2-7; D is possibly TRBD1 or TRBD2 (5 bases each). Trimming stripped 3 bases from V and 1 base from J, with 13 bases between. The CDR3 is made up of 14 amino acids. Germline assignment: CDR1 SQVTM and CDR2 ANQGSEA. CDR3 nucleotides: TGCAGCGTTGAGGAGGCAGGGATTTCCTACGAGCAGTACTTC. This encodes CSVEEAGISYEQYF.

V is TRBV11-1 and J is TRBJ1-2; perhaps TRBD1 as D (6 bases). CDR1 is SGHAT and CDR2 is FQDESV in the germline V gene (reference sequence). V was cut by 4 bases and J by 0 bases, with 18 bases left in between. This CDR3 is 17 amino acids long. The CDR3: CASSSILTGPSNYGYTF. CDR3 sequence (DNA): TGTGCCAGCAGCTCTATTCTGACAGGACCGTCTAACTATGGCTACACCTTC.

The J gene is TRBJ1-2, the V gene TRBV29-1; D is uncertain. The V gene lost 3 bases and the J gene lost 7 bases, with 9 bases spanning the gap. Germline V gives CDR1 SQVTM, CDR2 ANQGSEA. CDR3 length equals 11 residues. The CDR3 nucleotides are TGCAGCGTTGACTTGGTGGGTGGCTACACCTTC. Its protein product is CSVDLVGGYTF.

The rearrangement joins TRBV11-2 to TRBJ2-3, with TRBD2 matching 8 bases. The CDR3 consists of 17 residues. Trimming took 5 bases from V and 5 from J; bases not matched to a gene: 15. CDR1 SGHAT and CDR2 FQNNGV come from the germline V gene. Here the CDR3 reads CASSPRYLREDLDTQYF. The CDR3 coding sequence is TGTGCCAGCAGCCCCCGCTATTTGCGGGAGGATCTAGATACGCAGTATTTT.

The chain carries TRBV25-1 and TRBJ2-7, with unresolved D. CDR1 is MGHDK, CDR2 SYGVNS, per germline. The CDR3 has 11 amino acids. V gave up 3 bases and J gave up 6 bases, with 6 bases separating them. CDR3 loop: CASSDAGEQYF. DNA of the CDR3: TGTGCCAGCAGTGACGCCGGCGAGCAGTACTTC.

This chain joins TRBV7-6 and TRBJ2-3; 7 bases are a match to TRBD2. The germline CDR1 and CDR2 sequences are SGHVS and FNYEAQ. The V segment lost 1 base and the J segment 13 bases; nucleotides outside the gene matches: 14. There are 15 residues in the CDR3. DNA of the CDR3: TGTGCCAGCAGCTTAGTCGGGAGGAAGACCATACGCAAGTATTTT. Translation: CASSLVGRKTIRKYF.

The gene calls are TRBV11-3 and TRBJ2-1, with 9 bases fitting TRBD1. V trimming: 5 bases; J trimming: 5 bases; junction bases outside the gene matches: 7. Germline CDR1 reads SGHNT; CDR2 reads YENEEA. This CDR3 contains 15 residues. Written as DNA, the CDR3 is TGTGCCAGCAGCCCCGGGACAGGGAGAGACAATGAGCAGTTCTTC. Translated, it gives CASSPGTGRDNEQFF. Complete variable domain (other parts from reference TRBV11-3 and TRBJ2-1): EAGVVQSPRYKIIEKKQPVAFWCNPISGHNTLYWYLQNLGQGPELLIRYENEEAVDDSQLPKDRFSAERLKGVDSTLKIQPAELGDSAVYLCASSPGTGRDNEQFFGPGTRLTVL.

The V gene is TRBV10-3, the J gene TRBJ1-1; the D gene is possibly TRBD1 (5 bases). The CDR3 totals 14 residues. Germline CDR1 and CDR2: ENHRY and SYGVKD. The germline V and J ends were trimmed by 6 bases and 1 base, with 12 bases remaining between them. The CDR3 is CAIRPGWGNTEAFF. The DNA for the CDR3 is TGTGCCATCAGGCCAGGGTGGGGGAACACTGAAGCTTTCTTT.

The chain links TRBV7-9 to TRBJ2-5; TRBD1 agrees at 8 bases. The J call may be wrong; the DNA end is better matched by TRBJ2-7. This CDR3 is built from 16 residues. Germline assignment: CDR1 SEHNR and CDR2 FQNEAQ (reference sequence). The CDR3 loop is CASSLAGAGGPYEQYF. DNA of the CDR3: TGTGCCAGCAGCTTAGCGGGGGCAGGGGGCCCCTACGAGCAGTACTTC.

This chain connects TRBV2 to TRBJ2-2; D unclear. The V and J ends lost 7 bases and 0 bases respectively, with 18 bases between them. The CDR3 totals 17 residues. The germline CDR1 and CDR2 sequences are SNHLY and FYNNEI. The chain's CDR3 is CASISTVNFANTGELFF. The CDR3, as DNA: TGTGCCAGCATATCGACTGTTAATTTCGCGAACACCGGGGAGCTGTTTTTT.

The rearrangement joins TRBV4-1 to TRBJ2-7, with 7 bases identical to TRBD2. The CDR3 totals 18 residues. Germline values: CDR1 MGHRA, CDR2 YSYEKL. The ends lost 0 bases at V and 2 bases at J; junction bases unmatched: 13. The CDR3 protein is CASSQDNDRAGWTYEQYF. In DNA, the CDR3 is TGCGCCAGCAGCCAAGATAACGACCGAGCGGGATGGACCTACGAGCAGTACTTC.

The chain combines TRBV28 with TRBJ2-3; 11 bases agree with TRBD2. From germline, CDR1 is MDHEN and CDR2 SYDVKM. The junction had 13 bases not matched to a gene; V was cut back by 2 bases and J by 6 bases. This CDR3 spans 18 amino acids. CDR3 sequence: CASSLAVLAGGPLDTQYF. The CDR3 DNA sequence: TGTGCCAGCAGTTTAGCTGTATTAGCGGGAGGGCCCCTGGATACGCAGTATTTT.

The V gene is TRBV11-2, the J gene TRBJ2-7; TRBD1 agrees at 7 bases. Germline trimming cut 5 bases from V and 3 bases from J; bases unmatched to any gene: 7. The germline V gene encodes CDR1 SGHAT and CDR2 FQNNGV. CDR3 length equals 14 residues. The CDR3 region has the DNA TGTGCCAGCAGCAGGAGGTGGGACAGCTACGAGCAGTACTTC. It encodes CASSRRWDSYEQYF.

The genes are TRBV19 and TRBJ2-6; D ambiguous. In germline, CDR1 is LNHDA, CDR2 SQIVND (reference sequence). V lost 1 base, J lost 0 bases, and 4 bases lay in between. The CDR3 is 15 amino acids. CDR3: CASSIGDSGANVLTF. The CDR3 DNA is TGTGCCAGTAGTATAGGGGACTCTGGGGCCAACGTCCTGACTTTC. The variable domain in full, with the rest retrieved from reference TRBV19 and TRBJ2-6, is DGGITQSPKYLFRKEGQNVTLSCEQNLNHDAMYWYRQDPGQGLRLIYYSQIVNDFQKGDIAEGYSVSREKKESFPLTVTSAQKNPTAFYLCASSIGDSGANVLTFGAGSRLTVL.

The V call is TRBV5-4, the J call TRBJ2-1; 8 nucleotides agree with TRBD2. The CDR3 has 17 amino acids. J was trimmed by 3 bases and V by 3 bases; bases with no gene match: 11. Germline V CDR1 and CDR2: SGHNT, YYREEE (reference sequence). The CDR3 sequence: CASSSVQGGRSYNEQFF. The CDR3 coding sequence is TGTGCCAGCAGCTCCGTACAGGGCGGGAGGAGCTACAATGAGCAGTTCTTC.

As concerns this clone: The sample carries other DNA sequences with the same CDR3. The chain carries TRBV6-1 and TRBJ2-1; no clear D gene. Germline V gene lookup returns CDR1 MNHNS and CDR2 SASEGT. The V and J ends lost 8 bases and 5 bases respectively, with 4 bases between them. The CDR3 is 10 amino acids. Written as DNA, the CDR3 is TGTGCCAGCGGTAACAATGAGCAGTTCTTC. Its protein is CASGNNEQFF.

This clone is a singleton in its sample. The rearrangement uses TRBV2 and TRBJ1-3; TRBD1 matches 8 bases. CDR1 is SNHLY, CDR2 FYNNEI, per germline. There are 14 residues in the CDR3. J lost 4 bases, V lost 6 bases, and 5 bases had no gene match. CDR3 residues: CASREDRVGNTIYF. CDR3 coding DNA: TGTGCCAGCAGAGAGGACAGGGTGGGAAACACCATATATTTT.

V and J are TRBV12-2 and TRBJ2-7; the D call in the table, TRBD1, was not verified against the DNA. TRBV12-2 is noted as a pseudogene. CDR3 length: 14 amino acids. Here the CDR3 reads CASRLRRGPYEQYF. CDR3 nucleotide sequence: TGTGCAAGTCGCTTAAGAAGGGGTCCCTACGAGCAGTACTTC.

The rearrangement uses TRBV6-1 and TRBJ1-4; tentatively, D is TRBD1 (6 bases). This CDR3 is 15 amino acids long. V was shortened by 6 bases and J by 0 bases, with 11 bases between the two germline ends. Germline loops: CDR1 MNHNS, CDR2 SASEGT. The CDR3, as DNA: TGTGCCAGCAGGTGGTGGGGGCCAACTAATGAAAAACTGTTTTTT. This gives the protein CASRWWGPTNEKLFF.

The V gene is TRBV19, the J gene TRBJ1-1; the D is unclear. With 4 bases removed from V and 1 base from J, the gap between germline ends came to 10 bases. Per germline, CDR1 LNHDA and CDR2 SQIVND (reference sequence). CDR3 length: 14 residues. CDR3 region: CASSSVGRNTEAFF. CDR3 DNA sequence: TGTGCCAGTAGTAGTGTCGGCAGGAACACTGAAGCTTTCTTT.